A few counts support the clone carrying this T cell receptor beta chain. Its antigen is not known. The sample is drawn from a study of T cell responses to AZD1222 COVID-19 vaccine. Regarding the study as a whole: Nearly half of spike-specific TCRs reportedly target variant regions that are unmutated in the B.1.351 and B.1.1.7 variants. The span of vaccine-associated CD4 TCRs extended across spike, with dominance at 160-218 and 743-854.

Assay used: immunoSEQ multiplex PCR; TCRdb lists only in-frame clones, some missing. The sample carries about 190,000 clones, around 89% recorded once. This TCR was recovered from an adult in good health. Sample: peripheral blood, taken on day 0 of AZD1222 vaccination.

CDR3: CASSRENSNQPQHF. CDR3 sequence (DNA): TGTGCCAGCAGCCGGGAAAATAGCAATCAGCCCCAGCATTTT. The V gene is TRBV27, the J gene TRBJ1-5; D unclear. CDR3 size: 14 residues. Deletions cut 6 bases from V and 0 bases from J, with 9 bases between. Germline V CDR1 and CDR2: MNHEY, SMNVEV (reference sequence).